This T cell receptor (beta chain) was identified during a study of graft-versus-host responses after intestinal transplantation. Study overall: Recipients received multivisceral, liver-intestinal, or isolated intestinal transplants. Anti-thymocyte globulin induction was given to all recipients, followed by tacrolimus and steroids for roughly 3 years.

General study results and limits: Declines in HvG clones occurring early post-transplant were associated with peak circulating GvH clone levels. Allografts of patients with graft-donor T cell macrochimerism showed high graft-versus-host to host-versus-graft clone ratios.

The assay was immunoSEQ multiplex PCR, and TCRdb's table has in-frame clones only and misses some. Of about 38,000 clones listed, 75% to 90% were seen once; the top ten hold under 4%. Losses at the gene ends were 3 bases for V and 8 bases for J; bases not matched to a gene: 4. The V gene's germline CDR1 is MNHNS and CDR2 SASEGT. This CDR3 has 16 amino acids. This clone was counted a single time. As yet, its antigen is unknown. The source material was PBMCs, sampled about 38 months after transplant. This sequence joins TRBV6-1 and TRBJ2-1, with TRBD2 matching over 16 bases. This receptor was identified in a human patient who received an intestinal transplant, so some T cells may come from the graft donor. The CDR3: CASSDGTSGRADEQFF. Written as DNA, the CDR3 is TGTGCCAGCAGTGATGGGACTAGCGGGAGGGCCGATGAGCAGTTCTTC.